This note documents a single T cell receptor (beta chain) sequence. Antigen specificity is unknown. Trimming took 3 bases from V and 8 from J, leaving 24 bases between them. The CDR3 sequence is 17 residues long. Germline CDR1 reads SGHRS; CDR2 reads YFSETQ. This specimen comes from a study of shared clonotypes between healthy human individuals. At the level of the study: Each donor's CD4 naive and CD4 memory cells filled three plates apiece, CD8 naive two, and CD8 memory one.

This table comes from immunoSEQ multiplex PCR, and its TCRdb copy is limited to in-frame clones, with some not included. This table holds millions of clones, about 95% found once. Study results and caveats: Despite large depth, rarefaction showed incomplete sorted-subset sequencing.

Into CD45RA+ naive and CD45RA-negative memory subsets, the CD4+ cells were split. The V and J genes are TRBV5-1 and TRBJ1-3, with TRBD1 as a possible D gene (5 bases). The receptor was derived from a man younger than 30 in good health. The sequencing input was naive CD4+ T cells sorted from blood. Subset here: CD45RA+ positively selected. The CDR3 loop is CASSSGTGSPVGDTIYF. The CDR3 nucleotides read TGCGCCAGCAGCTCGGGGACTGGGAGCCCAGTTGGTGACACCATATATTTT. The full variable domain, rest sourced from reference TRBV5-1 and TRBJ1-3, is KAGVTQTPRYLIKTRGQQVTLSCSPISGHRSVSWYQQTPGQGLQFLFEYFSETQRNKGNFPGRFSGRQFSNSRSEMNVSTLELGDSALYLCASSSGTGSPVGDTIYFGEGSWLTVV.